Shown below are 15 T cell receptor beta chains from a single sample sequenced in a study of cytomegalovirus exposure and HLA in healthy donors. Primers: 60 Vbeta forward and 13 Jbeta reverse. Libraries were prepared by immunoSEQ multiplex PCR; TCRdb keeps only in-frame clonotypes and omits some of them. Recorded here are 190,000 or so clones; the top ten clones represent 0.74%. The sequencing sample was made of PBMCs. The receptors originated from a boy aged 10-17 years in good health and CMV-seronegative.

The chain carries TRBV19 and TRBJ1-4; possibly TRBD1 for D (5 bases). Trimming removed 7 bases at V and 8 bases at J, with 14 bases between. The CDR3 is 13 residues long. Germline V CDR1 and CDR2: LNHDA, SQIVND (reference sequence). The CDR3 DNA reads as TGTGCCAGTACGATCCAGGGTTCCGAAAAACTGTTTTTT. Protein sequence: CASTIQGSEKLFF.

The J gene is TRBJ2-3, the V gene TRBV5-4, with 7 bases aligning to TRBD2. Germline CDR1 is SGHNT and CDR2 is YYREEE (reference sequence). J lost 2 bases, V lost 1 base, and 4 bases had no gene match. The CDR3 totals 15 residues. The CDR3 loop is CASSLTGGSTDTQYF. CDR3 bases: TGTGCCAGCAGCTTGACGGGGGGATCCACAGATACGCAGTATTTT.

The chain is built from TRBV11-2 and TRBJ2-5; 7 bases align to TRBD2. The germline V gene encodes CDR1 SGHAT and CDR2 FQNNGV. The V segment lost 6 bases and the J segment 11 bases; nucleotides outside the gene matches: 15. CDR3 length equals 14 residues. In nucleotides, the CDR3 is TGTGCCAGCAGGAGCCTCTCAGGGACTACGGAGCAGTACTTC. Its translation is CASRSLSGTTEQYF.

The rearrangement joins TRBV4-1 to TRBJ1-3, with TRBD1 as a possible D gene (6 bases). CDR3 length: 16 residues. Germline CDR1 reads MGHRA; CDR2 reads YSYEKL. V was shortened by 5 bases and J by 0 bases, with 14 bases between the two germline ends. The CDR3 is CASSTGGGSSGNTIYF. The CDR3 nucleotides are TGCGCCAGCAGCACGGGAGGGGGTTCCTCTGGAAACACCATATATTTT.

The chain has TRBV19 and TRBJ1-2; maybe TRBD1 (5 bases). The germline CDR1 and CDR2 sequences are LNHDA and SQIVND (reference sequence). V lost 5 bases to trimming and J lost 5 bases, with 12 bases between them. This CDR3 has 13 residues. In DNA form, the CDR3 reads TGTGCCAGTAGTCCGCCAGGGTATTATGGCTACACCTTC. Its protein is CASSPPGYYGYTF.

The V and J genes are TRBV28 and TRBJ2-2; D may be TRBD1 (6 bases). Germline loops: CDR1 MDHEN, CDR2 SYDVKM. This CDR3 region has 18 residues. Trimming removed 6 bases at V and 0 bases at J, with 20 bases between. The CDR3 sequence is CASSYPTARQANTGELFF. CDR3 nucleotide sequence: TGTGCCAGCAGCTACCCCACGGCCCGACAGGCGAACACCGGGGAGCTGTTTTTT. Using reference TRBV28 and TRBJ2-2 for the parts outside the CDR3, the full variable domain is DVKVTQSSRYLVKRTGEKVFLECVQDMDHENMFWYRQDPGLGLRLIYFSYDVKMKEKGDIPEGYSVSREKKERFSLILESASTNQTSMYLCASSYPTARQANTGELFFGEGSRLTVL.

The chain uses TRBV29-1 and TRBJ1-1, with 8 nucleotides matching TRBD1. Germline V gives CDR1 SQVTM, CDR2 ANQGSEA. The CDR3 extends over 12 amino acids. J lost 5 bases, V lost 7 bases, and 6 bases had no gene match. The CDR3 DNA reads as TGCAGCGGCGACAGGGGAGTGACTGAAGCTTTCTTT. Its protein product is CSGDRGVTEAFF.

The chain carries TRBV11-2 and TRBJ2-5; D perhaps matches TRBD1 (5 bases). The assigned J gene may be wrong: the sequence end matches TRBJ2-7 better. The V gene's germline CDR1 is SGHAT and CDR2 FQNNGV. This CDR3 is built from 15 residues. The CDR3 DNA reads TGTGCCAGCAGCTTACTCGGACAACCCTCCTACGAGCAGTACTTC. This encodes CASSLLGQPSYEQYF.

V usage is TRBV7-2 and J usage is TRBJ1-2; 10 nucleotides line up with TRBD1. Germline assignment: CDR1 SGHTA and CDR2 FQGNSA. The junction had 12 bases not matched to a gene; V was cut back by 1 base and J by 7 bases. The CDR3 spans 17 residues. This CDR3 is CASSLGRYRDRGFGYTF. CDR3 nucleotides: TGTGCCAGCAGCTTAGGGAGGTACCGGGACAGGGGTTTTGGCTACACCTTC. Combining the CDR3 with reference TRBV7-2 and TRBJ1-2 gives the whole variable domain GAGVSQSPSNKVTEKGKDVELRCDPISGHTALYWYRQSLGQGLEFLIYFQGNSAPDKSGLPSDRFSAERTGGSVSTLTIQRTQQEDSAVYLCASSLGRYRDRGFGYTFGSGTRLTVV.

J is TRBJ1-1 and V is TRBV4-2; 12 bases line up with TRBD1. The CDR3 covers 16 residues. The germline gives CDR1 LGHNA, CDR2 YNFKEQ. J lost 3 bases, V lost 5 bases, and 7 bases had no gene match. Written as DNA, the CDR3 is TGTGCCAGCAGCAACCGGGACAGGGGGCTGGACACTGAAGCTTTCTTT. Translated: CASSNRDRGLDTEAFF.

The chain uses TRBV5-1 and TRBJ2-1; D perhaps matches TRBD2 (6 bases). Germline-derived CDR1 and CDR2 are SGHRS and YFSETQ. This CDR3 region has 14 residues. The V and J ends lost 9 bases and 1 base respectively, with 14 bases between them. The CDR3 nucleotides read TGCGCCACCCGCGGGGATCCTTCCTACAATGAGCAGTTCTTC. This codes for CATRGDPSYNEQFF. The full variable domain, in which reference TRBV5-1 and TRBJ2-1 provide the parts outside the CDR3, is KAGVTQTPRYLIKTRGQQVTLSCSPISGHRSVSWYQQTPGQGLQFLFEYFSETQRNKGNFPGRFSGRQFSNSRSEMNVSTLELGDSALYLCATRGDPSYNEQFFGPGTRLTVL.

The CDR3 bases are TGCGCCAGCAGCTTCCTCGGACTAGCGGGGGGGCTTGTGTTCTTC. Encoded protein: CASSFLGLAGGLVFF. The rearrangement uses TRBV5-1 and TRBJ2-1, with 15 bases matching TRBD2. This CDR3 contains 15 residues. Germline CDR1 SGHRS, CDR2 YFSETQ. The V and J ends lost 2 bases and 15 bases, in that order; junction bases with no gene match: 9.

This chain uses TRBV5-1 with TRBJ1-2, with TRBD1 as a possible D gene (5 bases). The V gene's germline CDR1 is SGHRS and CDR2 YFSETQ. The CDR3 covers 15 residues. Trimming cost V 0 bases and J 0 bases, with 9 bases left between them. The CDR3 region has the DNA TGCGCCAGCAGCTTGGTCCCAGGGACTAACTATGGCTACACCTTC. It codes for CASSLVPGTNYGYTF.

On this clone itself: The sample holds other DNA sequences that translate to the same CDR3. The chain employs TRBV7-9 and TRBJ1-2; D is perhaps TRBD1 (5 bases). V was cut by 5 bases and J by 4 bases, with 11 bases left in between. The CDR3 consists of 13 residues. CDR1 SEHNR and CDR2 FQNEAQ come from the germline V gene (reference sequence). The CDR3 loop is CASSPQGTYGYTF. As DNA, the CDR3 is TGTGCCAGCAGCCCCCAGGGTACCTATGGCTACACCTTC. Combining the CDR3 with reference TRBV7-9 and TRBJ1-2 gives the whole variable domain DTGVSQNPRHKITKRGQNVTFRCDPISEHNRLYWYRQTLGQGPEFLTYFQNEAQLEKSRLLSDRFSAERPKGSFSTLEIQRTEQGDSAMYLCASSPQGTYGYTFGSGTRLTVV.

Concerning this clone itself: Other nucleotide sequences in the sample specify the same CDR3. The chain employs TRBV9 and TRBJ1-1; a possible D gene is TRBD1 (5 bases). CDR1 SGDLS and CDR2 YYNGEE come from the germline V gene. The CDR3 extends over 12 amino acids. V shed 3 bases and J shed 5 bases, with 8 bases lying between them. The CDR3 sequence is CASSGQGTEAFF. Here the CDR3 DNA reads TGTGCCAGCAGCGGCCAGGGAACTGAAGCTTTCTTT.